Listed below are T cell receptor beta chains from one sample, sequenced in a study of blood T cell repertoires in COVID-19. Sequenced by immunoSEQ multiplex PCR; TCRdb stores in-frame clones only, minus some. The data show 250,000 to 300,000 clones, roughly 86% seen once. What was sequenced was peripheral blood. Source of these receptors: a man between 18 and 29 years old with active or convalescent COVID-19. Both conserved end residues are trimmed from each CDR3. The order of the fields is V gene, J gene, clone size, CDR3 protein. Some rows have no size entry. The others give once, few or many, or a class for an expanded clone.

>TRBV2|TRBJ2-7|NA
ASYRAGGSYEQY
>TRBV27|TRBJ2-7|NA
ASSLARGYREQY
>TRBV27|TRBJ1-6|NA
ASGKDRRDSPLH
>TRBV7-6|TRBJ2-1|NA
ASSLDPGGEQF
>TRBV11-3|TRBJ2-7|few
ASSLENRDSLYEQY
>TRBV7-9|TRBJ1-4|NA
ASSGQGEKLF
>TRBV7-9|TRBJ1-4|NA
ASSIRHLGQGASEEKLF
>TRBV6-5|TRBJ1-2|NA
ASSMGHSYT
>TRBV20-1|TRBJ2-1|NA
SASGWREQNNEQF
>TRBV27|TRBJ2-1|NA
ASVSWTGQDSNEQF
>TRBV20-1|TRBJ1-2|NA
SARHNYGYT
>TRBV7-8|TRBJ1-6|NA
ASSAPGHPNSPLH
>TRBV28|TRBJ1-2|NA
ASSSPEKGAFYGYT
>TRBV19|TRBJ1-4|NA
ASSNYTGTLQLF
>TRBV3-1/TRBV3-2|TRBJ2-4|NA
ASPQGQGKVNIQY
>TRBV9|TRBJ2-7|NA
ASSVGSGTTYEQY
>TRBV5-6|TRBJ1-1|NA
ASSLTGVSEAF
>TRBV28|TRBJ1-2|NA
ASSVLTGQADYGYT
>TRBV5-5|TRBJ2-7|NA
ASSRRDPGQGALEQY
>TRBV6-6|TRBJ1-3|NA
ASKLTGTGNTIY
>TRBV11-2|TRBJ1-5|NA
ASSFGGDQPQH
>TRBV19|TRBJ1-2|NA
ASSNQGMANYGYT
>TRBV7-3|TRBJ2-1|NA
ASSRPGNEQF
>TRBV6-5|TRBJ1-1|many
ASSDRENTEAF
>TRBV7-3|TRBJ1-4|NA
ASSLTLNEKLF
>TRBV9|TRBJ2-7|NA
ASSVTAGEVYEQY
>TRBV29-1|TRBJ1-1|once
SVRRRNTEAF
>TRBV4-3|TRBJ2-7|NA
ASSPLAGVGEQY
>TRBV11-3|TRBJ2-7|NA
ASSLVQGDYEQY
>TRBV4-1|TRBJ1-4|NA
ASSQAGIEKLF
>TRBV5-1|TRBJ1-1|NA
ASSLKGDTEAF
>TRBV10-3|TRBJ2-3|NA
AITNGASTDTQY
>TRBV7-6|TRBJ2-1|NA
ASSTPRGGGAGNEQF
>TRBV14|TRBJ2-1|NA
ASSQVAREVQF
>TRBV29-1|TRBJ2-3|once
SLFGTASDTQY
>TRBV6-6|TRBJ2-5|NA
ASKAGAGETQY
>TRBV19|TRBJ2-7|NA
ASTTGGDPSEQY
>TRBV4-3|TRBJ2-2|NA
ASSLPGEGPGELF
>TRBV30|TRBJ2-3|NA
AWSLPGSTDTQY
>TRBV5-1|TRBJ1-5|NA
ASSSGQGEPQH
>TRBV19|TRBJ1-1|NA
ASSTDSGTEAF
>TRBV10-3|TRBJ2-1|NA
AISESLAVNEQF
>TRBV18|TRBJ2-1|NA
ASSPPIAGGGNEQF
>TRBV9|TRBJ2-1|NA
ASSVDHSGTYNEQF
>TRBV10-3|TRBJ2-1|NA
AISRTSGRGSSYNEQF
>TRBV27|TRBJ2-3|once
ASRPGLPPDTQY
>TRBV19|TRBJ1-6|NA
ASSIGTGKDNSPLH
>TRBV5-1|TRBJ1-1|NA
ASSAGQLNTEAF
>TRBV7-2|TRBJ1-3|NA
ASSGRDSGNTIY
>TRBV24-1|TRBJ1-4|few
ATSEGAPNEKLF